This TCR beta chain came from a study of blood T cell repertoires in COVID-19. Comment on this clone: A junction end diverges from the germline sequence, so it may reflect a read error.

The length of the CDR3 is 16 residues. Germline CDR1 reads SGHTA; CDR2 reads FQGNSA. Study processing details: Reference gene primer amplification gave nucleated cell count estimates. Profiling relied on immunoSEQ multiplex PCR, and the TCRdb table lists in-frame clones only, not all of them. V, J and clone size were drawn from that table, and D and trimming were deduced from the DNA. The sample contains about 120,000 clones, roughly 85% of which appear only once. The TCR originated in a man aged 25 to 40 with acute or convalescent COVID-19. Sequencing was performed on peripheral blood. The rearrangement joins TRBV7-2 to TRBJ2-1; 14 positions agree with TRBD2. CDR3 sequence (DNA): TGTGCCAGCAGCGCAGGACTAGCGGGGGGCTACTATGAGCAGTTCTTC. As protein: CASSAGLAGGYYEQFF.